One sample yielded the 20 T cell receptor beta chains listed below, sequenced in a study of T cell responses to AZD1222 COVID-19 vaccine. Data came from immunoSEQ multiplex PCR; TCRdb stores just in-frame clones and leaves some out. The table includes approximately 140,000 clones, around 88% detected once. Sequenced here: peripheral blood, sampled on day 0 of AZD1222 vaccination. The source of these receptors is an adult in good health.

The J gene is TRBJ2-1, the V gene TRBV7-6, with D uncertain. The CDR3 is 14 residues long. Per germline, CDR1 SGHVS and CDR2 FNYEAQ. V lost 2 bases and J lost 4, with 9 bases in between. CDR3 in DNA: TGTGCCAGCAGCTTACGAACACCTTACAATGAGCAGTTCTTC. Translating it yields CASSLRTPYNEQFF. The full variable domain, in which reference TRBV7-6 and TRBJ2-1 provide the parts outside the CDR3, is GAGVSQSPRYKVTKRGQDVALRCDPISGHVSLYWYRQALGQGPEFLTYFNYEAQQDKSGLPNDRFSAERPEGSISTLTIQRTEQRDSAMYRCASSLRTPYNEQFFGPGTRLTVL.

The J gene is TRBJ1-1, the V gene TRBV18; no clear D gene. The CDR3 has 15 residues. Germline lookup yields CDR1 KGHSH and CDR2 LQKENI. V gave up 8 bases and J gave up 0 bases, with 16 bases separating them. Written as DNA, the CDR3 is TGTGCCAGCCACCGGGAAGCGGGCATGAACACTGAAGCTTTCTTT. Amino acid sequence: CASHREAGMNTEAFF.

The chain links TRBV6-5 to TRBJ2-1, with D possibly being TRBD1 (6 bases). This CDR3 region has 15 residues. V was pared by 2 bases and J by 6 bases, with 14 bases between. Per germline, CDR1 MNHEY and CDR2 SVGAGI. The CDR3 coding sequence is TGTGCCAGCAGTTACCGGGACACGGGGATCAATGAGCAGTTCTTC. This translates into CASSYRDTGINEQFF.

The rearrangement joins TRBV7-9 to TRBJ2-3; D gene unclear. There are 15 residues in the CDR3. CDR1 and CDR2 (germline): SEHNR, FQNEAQ (reference sequence). Trimming pared 3 bases from V and 0 bases from J, leaving 10 bases between. DNA for the CDR3: TGTGCCAGCAGCTTGCGTGGTGCTAGCACAGATACGCAGTATTTT. Translation gives CASSLRGASTDTQYF.

This clone has only one observation. The chain links TRBV6-2 or TRBV6-3 to TRBJ1-5; 7 nucleotides align to TRBD1. Germline trimming cut 2 bases from V and 2 bases from J; bases unmatched to any gene: 6. Germline CDR1 and CDR2: MNHEY and SVGEGT. This CDR3 comprises 16 residues. This CDR3 reads CASSYTGQVGNQPQHF. CDR3 nucleotides: TGTGCCAGCAGTTACACTGGACAGGTCGGCAATCAGCCCCAGCATTTT.

The count of this clone is one. The chain combines TRBV9 with TRBJ1-6; D not resolved. CDR1 and CDR2 (germline): SGDLS, YYNGEE. Trimming removed 0 bases from V and 8 bases from J, with 12 bases in between. The CDR3 covers 15 residues. The CDR3 here is CASSVAWGGDSPLHF. The CDR3 DNA reads as TGTGCCAGCAGCGTAGCATGGGGTGGGGATTCACCCCTCCACTTT.

The rearrangement uses TRBV6-5 and TRBJ1-2; tentatively, D is TRBD1 (5 bases). The CDR3 runs 14 residues. Germline V gene lookup returns CDR1 MNHEY and CDR2 SVGAGI. V lost 5 bases to trimming and J lost 4 bases, with 14 bases between them. CDR3 region: CASSLWGSSYGYTF. CDR3 nucleotide sequence: TGTGCCAGCAGTCTCTGGGGGAGTAGCTATGGCTACACCTTC.

V and J are TRBV6-5 and TRBJ2-1; D is undetermined. Trimming left V 9 bases short and J 5 bases short, with 14 bases between. This CDR3 spans 13 amino acids. Per germline, CDR1 MNHEY and CDR2 SVGAGI. This CDR3 reads CASSTVTDNEQFF. The CDR3 nucleotides are TGTGCCAGTTCGACGGTTACGGACAATGAGCAGTTCTTC.

This sequence joins TRBV2 and TRBJ2-7; 7 bases map to TRBD1. Germline CDR1 is SNHLY and CDR2 is FYNNEI. V dropped 6 bases and J dropped 7; count of bases not matched to a gene: 12. The CDR3 length is 14 residues. CDR3 amino acids: CASRPGQTSLEQYF. CDR3 sequence (DNA): TGTGCCAGCAGACCGGGACAGACGTCTCTTGAGCAGTACTTC.

The chain uses TRBV19 and TRBJ1-5; 7 positions agree with TRBD1. Germline-derived CDR1 and CDR2 are LNHDA and SQIVND (reference sequence). Germline trimming cut 3 bases from V and 6 bases from J; bases unmatched to any gene: 2. The CDR3 runs to 13 residues. Written as DNA, the CDR3 is TGTGCCAGTAGTATTCAGGGGGGTCAGCCCCAGCATTTT. Translated, it gives CASSIQGGQPQHF.

The chain recombines TRBV6-2 or TRBV6-3 with TRBJ1-6; D is uncertain. Germline CDR1 is MNHEY and CDR2 is SVGEGT. V lost 2 bases to trimming and J lost 5 bases, with 13 bases between them. The CDR3 totals 16 residues. CDR3 loop: CASSYPPGYDNSPLHF. The CDR3 bases are TGTGCCAGCAGTTACCCCCCCGGGTATGATAATTCACCCCTCCACTTT.

The V and J genes are TRBV5-1 and TRBJ2-2; D may be TRBD1 (5 bases). V was shortened by 9 bases and J by 4 bases, with 13 bases between the two germline ends. This CDR3 comprises 13 residues. Germline-derived CDR1 and CDR2 are SGHRS and YFSETQ. The chain's CDR3 is CATGAGLTGELFF. Written as DNA, the CDR3 is TGCGCCACAGGAGCAGGGCTCACCGGGGAGCTGTTTTTT. The full variable domain, rest sourced from reference TRBV5-1 and TRBJ2-2, is KAGVTQTPRYLIKTRGQQVTLSCSPISGHRSVSWYQQTPGQGLQFLFEYFSETQRNKGNFPGRFSGRQFSNSRSEMNVSTLELGDSALYLCATGAGLTGELFFGEGSRLTVL.

The chain combines TRBV25-1 with TRBJ2-4; TRBD1 agrees at 8 bases. This CDR3 contains 14 residues. Trimming cost V 4 bases and J 5 bases; bases outside gene matches: 4. The V gene's germline CDR1 is MGHDK and CDR2 SYGVNS. CDR3 residues: CASSGQGRQNIQYF. The CDR3 DNA follows: TGTGCCAGCAGTGGACAGGGGCGGCAAAACATTCAGTACTTC.

V gene TRBV27 combines with J gene TRBJ1-5; 11 nucleotides align to TRBD1. The V gene end was trimmed by 4 bases and the J gene end by 4 bases; junction bases not matched to a gene: 0. Germline V gene sequence: CDR1 MNHEY, CDR2 SMNVEV (reference sequence). The CDR3 runs 14 residues. CDR3 bases: TGTGCCAGCAGTTGGGACAGGGGGAATCAGCCCCAGCATTTT. Translating it yields CASSWDRGNQPQHF.

This clone was detected only a few times. The chain joins TRBV7-2 to TRBJ2-2; 9 nucleotides match TRBD2. Germline V gene lookup returns CDR1 SGHTA and CDR2 FQGNSA. The J segment lost 5 bases and the V segment lost 1 base, leaving 5 bases of the junction unmatched. The CDR3 runs 16 residues. CDR3 region: CASSLVAGERTGELFF. CDR3 nucleotides: TGTGCCAGCAGCTTAGTAGCGGGGGAGCGGACCGGGGAGCTGTTTTTT.

The V call is TRBV5-4, the J call TRBJ1-2; 7 nucleotides align to TRBD1. V gave up 2 bases and J gave up 8 bases; unmatched junction bases: 6. The CDR3 runs 13 residues. Germline-derived CDR1 and CDR2 are SGHNT and YYREEE (reference sequence). For the CDR3, the DNA is TGTGCCAGCAGCTTAGAGGGGGCGCGGGGCTACACCTTC. Its translation: CASSLEGARGYTF.

The genes are TRBV19 and TRBJ2-7; 15 nucleotides agree with TRBD2. V shed 5 bases and J 0 bases; nucleotides not matched to a gene: 8. CDR3 length: 18 amino acids. Germline V gene data show CDR1 as LNHDA and CDR2 as SQIVND (reference sequence). The CDR3 region is CASSLAGTSGGTSYEQYF. CDR3 nucleotides: TGTGCCAGTAGTCTTGCTGGGACTAGCGGGGGGACCTCCTACGAGCAGTACTTC. The complete variable domain, with remaining parts taken from reference TRBV19 and TRBJ2-7, reads DGGITQSPKYLFRKEGQNVTLSCEQNLNHDAMYWYRQDPGQGLRLIYYSQIVNDFQKGDIAEGYSVSREKKESFPLTVTSAQKNPTAFYLCASSLAGTSGGTSYEQYFGPGTRLTVT.

This chain connects TRBV9 to TRBJ1-2; D is unresolved. CDR3 length equals 14 residues. V lost 0 bases and J 4 bases, leaving 10 bases between the germline ends. Germline CDR1 reads SGDLS; CDR2 reads YYNGEE. CDR3 residues: CASSVDYSPYGYTF. The CDR3 region has the DNA TGTGCCAGCAGCGTAGACTACAGCCCCTATGGCTACACCTTC.

The chain employs TRBV11-3 and TRBJ2-2; unclear D gene. Trimming took off 5 bases at V and 6 bases at J, with 10 bases between the two ends. The CDR3 covers 13 residues. Germline-derived CDR1 and CDR2 are SGHNT and YENEEA. The CDR3 bases are TGTGCCAGCAGCCCCAAGGGTTCCGGGGAGCTGTTTTTT. This sequence encodes CASSPKGSGELFF.

V usage is TRBV27 and J usage is TRBJ1-4; TRBD1 agrees at 7 bases. Germline loops: CDR1 MNHEY, CDR2 SMNVEV (reference sequence). Losses at the gene ends were 8 bases for V and 3 bases for J; bases not matched to a gene: 9. The CDR3 spans 15 residues. CDR3 DNA sequence: TGTGCCAGCGCTCAGGGGGTGGTAGCTAATGAAAAACTGTTTTTT. Its translation is CASAQGVVANEKLFF. The full variable domain, its missing parts supplied by reference TRBV27 and TRBJ1-4, is EAQVTQNPRYLITVTGKKLTVTCSQNMNHEYMSWYRQDPGLGLRQIYYSMNVEVTDKGDVPEGYKVSRKEKRNFPLILESPSPNQTSLYFCASAQGVVANEKLFFGSGTQLSVL.